A single sample is the source of the 32 T cell receptor beta chains below, sequenced in a study of blood T cells in healthy people across ages. Sample-barcoded 5' priming and a J-beta primer mix drove a second PCR of roughly 6 to 12 cycles. TCRdb analysed the 5' RACE reads with MiXCR anew, one entry per CDR3 protein. This table holds 650,000 to 800,000 distinct CDR3 sequences, 40% to 50% found once. Sequenced: blood. Receptor source: a man in his sixties in good health.

This clonotype came up many times. The V gene is TRBV6-1, the J gene TRBJ2-1; D uncertain. Germline-derived CDR1 and CDR2 are MNHNS and SASEGT. This CDR3 region has 15 residues. Trimming pared 6 bases from V and 6 bases from J, leaving 18 bases between. The CDR3, as DNA: TGTGCCAGCAGCACGACTCTCACCCGAGGCAATGAGCAGTTCTTC. Amino acid sequence: CASSTTLTRGNEQFF.

The chain links TRBV4-1 to TRBJ2-1, with TRBD2 identical over 7 bases. Germline CDR1 is MGHRA and CDR2 is YSYEKL. The CDR3 length is 14 residues. V lost 6 bases to trimming and J lost 3 bases; unmatched junction nucleotides: 5. DNA for the CDR3: TGCGCCAGCAGTCCGCTAGCGGACTACAATGAGCAGTTCTTC. Translating it yields CASSPLADYNEQFF.

Only a few counts were recorded for this clonotype. The gene calls are TRBV29-1 and TRBJ1-2; TRBD1 might be the D (5 bases). CDR1 and CDR2 (germline): SQVTM, ANQGSEA. This CDR3 is built from 11 residues. Trimming took 6 bases from V and 6 from J, leaving 11 bases between them. The CDR3 DNA follows: TGCAGCGTAGCTGGGACGGATGGCTACACCTTC. Protein sequence: CSVAGTDGYTF.

V and J are TRBV7-3 and TRBJ2-7; the D gene is possibly TRBD2 (5 bases). Trimming pared 5 bases from V and 3 bases from J, leaving 11 bases between. The length of the CDR3 is 13 residues. Germline V gives CDR1 SGHTA, CDR2 FQGTGA. The CDR3 loop is CASSVGGFYEQYF. The CDR3 DNA is TGTGCCAGCAGCGTAGGAGGATTCTACGAGCAGTACTTC.

This clonotype was counted between two and nine times. The chain carries TRBV29-1 and TRBJ2-7; 9 bases line up with TRBD1. The V and J ends lost 8 bases and 4 bases, in that order; junction bases with no gene match: 9. From germline, CDR1 is SQVTM and CDR2 ANQGSEA. The CDR3 is 13 residues long. The CDR3 DNA follows: TGCAGCCCTGGGGGACAGGGATCGTACGAGCAGTACTTC. It is translated as CSPGGQGSYEQYF.

This chain connects TRBV5-1 to TRBJ2-1, with 7 bases that match TRBD2. Germline V gives CDR1 SGHRS, CDR2 YFSETQ. The CDR3 is made up of 15 amino acids. Trimming cost V 2 bases and J 6 bases; bases outside gene matches: 8. The CDR3: CASSLPSGTSNEQFF. In DNA form, the CDR3 reads TGCGCCAGCAGCTTACCTAGCGGAACCTCCAATGAGCAGTTCTTC.

Regarding this clonotype: At one end, the junction sequence differs from germline, possibly due to a read error. The rearrangement uses TRBV20-1 and TRBJ2-1; 8 bases match TRBD2. CDR3 length: 14 residues. Germline CDR1 DFQATT, CDR2 SNEGSKA (reference sequence). The CDR3 is CSATGGGSYDEQFF. DNA for the CDR3: TGCAGTGCTACGGGGGGGGGCAGCTACGATGAGCAGTTCTTC.

V usage is TRBV6-2 or TRBV6-3 and J usage is TRBJ2-6; no reliable D call. The germline gives CDR1 MNHEY, CDR2 SVGEGT. Trimming removed 7 bases from V and 0 bases from J, with 4 bases in between. The CDR3 is 13 residues long. CDR3 bases: TGTGCCAGCACCAACTCTGGGGCCAACGTCCTGACTTTC. It translates to CASTNSGANVLTF.

A remark on this clonotype: The germline gene is not matched at one end of the junction; a read error may be the cause. The chain joins TRBV29-1 to TRBJ2-1, with D perhaps TRBD1 (5 bases). The germline V gene encodes CDR1 SQVTM and CDR2 ANQGSEA. The CDR3 is 14 residues long. Written as DNA, the CDR3 is TGCAGCATTGAAGGGGATGGATTCTACAATGAGCAGTTCTTC. Its protein is CSIEGDGFYNEQFF.

J is TRBJ2-6 and V is TRBV7-9; D tentatively fits TRBD1 or TRBD2 (5 bases each). V shed 3 bases and J shed 3 bases, with 9 bases lying between them. Germline-derived CDR1 and CDR2 are SEHNR and FQNEAQ (reference sequence). CDR3 length: 15 residues. The CDR3 protein is CASSLGVFGANVLTF. In DNA, the CDR3 is TGTGCCAGCAGCTTGGGGGTCTTTGGGGCCAACGTCCTGACTTTC.

The CDR3 is CASRAGGPTDTQYF. The CDR3, as DNA: TGTGCCAGCAGGGCCGGGGGGCCCACAGATACGCAGTATTTT. This chain links TRBV28 with TRBJ2-3; weak D call: TRBD2 (7 bases). This CDR3 comprises 14 residues. Trimming removed 6 bases at V and 2 bases at J, with 12 bases between. Germline V lookup: CDR1 MDHEN, CDR2 SYDVKM.

This clonotype showed up just a few times. The chain employs TRBV29-1 and TRBJ1-1, with a tentative D call TRBD1 (5 bases). The germline V gene has CDR1 SQVTM and CDR2 ANQGSEA. The length of the CDR3 is 13 residues. The germline V and J ends were trimmed by 7 bases and 4 bases, with 16 bases remaining between them. CDR3 protein: CSANRGSSTEAFF. CDR3 DNA sequence: TGCAGCGCGAACCGGGGGAGTAGCACTGAAGCTTTCTTT.

The genes are TRBV6-2 or TRBV6-3 and TRBJ2-5; 9 nucleotides align to TRBD1. Per germline, CDR1 MNHEY and CDR2 SVGEGT. The CDR3 runs to 15 residues. The V and J ends lost 5 bases and 5 bases, in that order; junction bases with no gene match: 9. The CDR3 sequence is CASSERDRAMETQYF. In DNA, the CDR3 is TGTGCCAGCAGTGAGAGGGACAGGGCTATGGAGACCCAGTACTTC.

This clonotype occurred once. This rearrangement joins TRBV3-1 to TRBJ2-5, with a tentative D call TRBD2 (6 bases). The DNA end is a closer match to TRBJ2-7, so the J assignment may be wrong. Germline loops: CDR1 LGHDT, CDR2 YNNKEL (reference sequence). The CDR3 sequence is 14 residues long. The CDR3 region is CASSLKAGRSEQYF. In nucleotides, the CDR3 is TGTGCCAGCAGCCTAAAGGCGGGGAGAAGCGAGCAGTACTTC.

The chain has TRBV4-1 and TRBJ2-1, with 9 bases matching TRBD2. The CDR3 runs to 15 residues. J gave up 7 bases and V 1 base, and 5 bases lay outside the gene matches. CDR1 and CDR2 (germline): MGHRA, YSYEKL. The CDR3 loop is CASSQGRLAGNEQFF. CDR3 in DNA: TGCGCCAGCAGCCAAGGGCGCCTAGCGGGGAATGAGCAGTTCTTC.

The chain recombines TRBV13 with TRBJ2-5; 9 nucleotides line up with TRBD1. Near its end, the DNA agrees better with TRBJ2-7, so the J call may be wrong. The germline gives CDR1 PRHDT, CDR2 FYEKMQ (reference sequence). CDR3 length: 16 amino acids. CDR3 DNA sequence: TGTGCCAGCATCCCATCCCCGGGACAGGGTCCATACGAGCAGTACTTC. As protein: CASIPSPGQGPYEQYF.

This clonotype was detected only a few times. The chain carries TRBV11-2 and TRBJ2-7; 11 bases line up with TRBD2. The CDR3 extends over 14 amino acids. V gave up 6 bases and J gave up 2 bases; unmatched junction bases: 3. The germline CDR1 and CDR2 sequences are SGHAT and FQNNGV. CDR3 coding DNA: TGTGCCAGCAGGATTAGCGGGGGGGCCTACGAGCAGTACTTC. Translating gives CASRISGGAYEQYF.

V usage is TRBV4-3 and J usage is TRBJ1-4; D unresolved. Per the germline V gene, CDR1 is LGHNA and CDR2 is YSLEER. The CDR3 is 15 amino acids. The ends were cut back, 4 bases at V and 8 bases at J, with 17 bases in the middle. This CDR3 reads CASSPGRSRSEKLFF. The DNA of the CDR3 is TGCGCCAGCAGCCCTGGTAGGTCTAGAAGCGAAAAACTGTTTTTT.

With regard to this clonotype: Mismatch with germline at one junction end may stem from a read error. The genes are TRBV7-2 and TRBJ2-4; 10 bases align to TRBD1. CDR1 and CDR2 (germline): SGHTA, FQGNSA. The CDR3 is made up of 14 amino acids. DNA of the CDR3: TGTGCCAGCAGCCCGTTCCCGGGACAGGGGATTCGGTACTTC. Translating gives CASSPFPGQGIRYF.

Details on this clonotype: A much more abundant neighbour one base away suggests this may be a read error. The chain's CDR3 is CNVGTGEIYEQYF. CDR3 DNA sequence: TGCAACGTTGGGACAGGGGAGATCTACGAGCAGTACTTC. V gene TRBV29-1 combines with J gene TRBJ2-7, with 10 nucleotides matching TRBD1. The CDR3 is 13 residues long. CDR1 and CDR2 (germline): SQVTM, ANQGSEA.

This clonotype occurred a few times. The genes are TRBV7-2 and TRBJ1-5, with D possibly matching TRBD1 (5 bases). Looked up from germline, CDR1 is SGHTA and CDR2 is FQGNSA. The CDR3 loop spans 14 amino acids. V was trimmed by 1 base and J by 5 bases, leaving 9 bases between them. The CDR3 DNA is TGTGCCAGCAGCTTAGAGGCAGGGTATCAGCCCCAGCATTTT. Translating it yields CASSLEAGYQPQHF.

V gene TRBV20-1 combines with J gene TRBJ2-5; the match to TRBD2 covers 10 bases. Germline CDR1 and CDR2: DFQATT and SNEGSKA (reference sequence). V gave up 6 bases and J gave up 11 bases; unmatched junction bases: 24. The CDR3 has 17 amino acids. As DNA, the CDR3 is TGCAGTGCGGGGAACGTAGCTAGCGGGAGTTTGAACAATGAGCAGTACTTC. Encoded protein: CSAGNVASGSLNNEQYF.

This clonotype has a single count. The CDR3 nucleotides read TGTGCCAGCAGTGTAGTTCGGGGAATGGGTACGCAGTATTTT. Its translation is CASSVVRGMGTQYF. The chain carries TRBV28 and TRBJ2-3; D possibly corresponds to TRBD2 (5 bases). In germline, CDR1 is MDHEN, CDR2 SYDVKM. V was trimmed by 5 bases and J by 8 bases, leaving 17 bases between them. This CDR3 has 14 residues.

CDR3 bases: TGCAGTGCTAGTGGGGAGGGACTCTACGAGCAGTACTTC. Protein sequence: CSASGEGLYEQYF. This chain links TRBV20-1 with TRBJ2-4; TRBD2 matches 7 bases. The end of the DNA is better explained by TRBJ2-7, so the J call may be wrong. Germline V gene lookup returns CDR1 DFQATT and CDR2 SNEGSKA (reference sequence). The CDR3 runs to 13 residues.

The rearrangement uses TRBV6-1 and TRBJ2-1; either TRBD1 or TRBD2 may supply D (6 bases each). The tail of the sequence fits TRBJ2-7 better, so the J call may be wrong. In germline, CDR1 is MNHNS, CDR2 SASEGT. The CDR3 length is 14 residues. The CDR3 spells CASSESWGAEEQYF. The CDR3 DNA sequence: TGTGCCAGCAGTGAATCATGGGGGGCAGAGGAGCAGTACTTC.

As for this clonotype: At one of its ends the junction is not consistent with the germline gene, which may arise from a read error. The genes are TRBV13 and TRBJ2-3; a possible D gene is TRBD2 (6 bases). The V gene's germline CDR1 is PRHDT and CDR2 FYEKMQ (reference sequence). The CDR3 runs 15 residues. CDR3 nucleotides: TGTGGCAGCAGCCAAGCTAGCGTTGGTACAGATACGCAGTATTTT. Protein sequence: CGSSQASVGTDTQYF.

The gene calls are TRBV20-1 and TRBJ1-6; a possible D gene is TRBD1 (5 bases). Deletions cut 6 bases from V and 14 bases from J, with 20 bases between. The CDR3 spans 13 residues. Germline values: CDR1 DFQATT, CDR2 SNEGSKA (reference sequence). This CDR3 is CSATSTDLAALHF. CDR3 DNA: TGCAGTGCGACTTCGACAGACCTAGCGGCCCTCCACTTT.

The rearrangement joins TRBV5-5 to TRBJ2-6; 7 nucleotides line up with TRBD1. The CDR3 totals 18 residues. Germline CDR1 SGHKS, CDR2 YYEKEE (reference sequence). Losses at the gene ends were 4 bases for V and 0 bases for J; bases not matched to a gene: 10. In nucleotides, the CDR3 is TGTGCCAGCAGCACCGGGACAGCAAAAAGCTCTGGGGCCAACGTCCTGACTTTC. Protein product: CASSTGTAKSSGANVLTF.

The chain carries TRBV7-2 and TRBJ1-1, with TRBD1 identical over 11 bases. CDR3 size: 16 residues. The V segment lost 4 bases and the J segment 5 bases; nucleotides outside the gene matches: 9. Looked up from germline, CDR1 is SGHTA and CDR2 is FQGNSA. The CDR3 nucleotides read TGTGCCAGCAGCTCCTGGACAGGGGGCAAGAGGACTGAAGCTTTCTTT. Translated, it gives CASSSWTGGKRTEAFF.

The sample holds a few counts of this clonotype. In DNA form, the CDR3 reads TGCAGTACCCCCCGAGGGGCTGATGGCTACACCTTC. It codes for CSTPRGADGYTF. The chain uses TRBV20-1 and TRBJ1-2; D might be TRBD1 (5 bases). Germline V gene sequence: CDR1 DFQATT, CDR2 SNEGSKA (reference sequence). The CDR3 has 12 amino acids. V lost 8 bases, J lost 6 bases, and 16 bases lay in between.

The chain joins TRBV12-3 or TRBV12-4 to TRBJ1-1; unclear D gene. The CDR3 extends over 11 amino acids. Trimming cost V 2 bases and J 5 bases, with 3 bases left between them. The CDR3 loop reads CASSLKTEAFF. In DNA, the CDR3 is TGTGCCAGCAGTTTAAAAACTGAAGCTTTCTTT.

Comments on this clonotype: It may be a read error: a sequence one base away is much more abundant. The CDR3 is CSVGIRVGYEQYF. The CDR3 DNA reads TGCAGCGTTGGGATCAGGGTCGGTTACGAGCAGTACTTC. The chain carries TRBV29-1 and TRBJ2-7; TRBD1 is a possible D gene (5 bases). With 4 bases removed from V and 4 bases from J, the gap between germline ends came to 14 bases. Germline CDR1 and CDR2: SQVTM and ANQGSEA. The CDR3 is 13 residues long.